This T cell receptor (beta chain) was captured in a study of T cells after yellow fever vaccination. Study-wide points: The booster response re-showed most primary clones: approximately 97% CD4, more than 80% CD8.

This clonotype was detected a few times. Its antigen is still unknown. Germline CDR1 reads SQVTM; CDR2 reads ANQGSEA. Trimming cost V 5 bases and J 4 bases, with 20 bases left between them. This CDR3 comprises 15 residues. MiXCR was run by TCRdb on the 5' RACE reads, yielding one entry per CDR3 protein. The sample yields hundreds of thousands of distinct CDR3 sequences, 18% seen once. The rearrangement uses TRBV29-1 and TRBJ1-2; possibly TRBD1 for D (6 bases). This TCR was sampled from a man between 18 and 29 years old who received the YFV17D yellow fever vaccine. Source: PBMCs, taken before the yellow fever booster vaccination. DNA for the CDR3: TGCAGCGTTCGAGGACAGCCCAGGATGGGCTATGGCTACACCTTC. Translation gives CSVRGQPRMGYGYTF.